These T cell receptor beta chains were read from a single sample in a study of T cell responses to AZD1222 COVID-19 vaccine. Clones were sequenced by immunoSEQ multiplex PCR, and TCRdb holds only the in-frame ones, with some missing. The table records about 160,000 clones, around 91% of them present only once. The sequenced sample was peripheral blood, obtained on day 0 of AZD1222 vaccination. These receptors were collected from an adult in good health. CDR3s leave out the opening cysteine and the closing phenylalanine or tryptophan. D genes are given only for firm matches. Clone size is shown for a subset of rows, as once, few, many or a class of expanded clone.

clone_size j_call v_call d_call cdr3_aa
. TRBJ1-2 TRBV7-8 . ASSLGLGRTNYGYT
. TRBJ2-1 TRBV7-2 TRBD2 ASRQRGGSAYNEQF
. TRBJ2-7 TRBV5-5 . ASSLFTGSNEQY
. TRBJ2-3 TRBV4-1 TRBD2 ASSQTPRGGEADTQY
. TRBJ2-2 TRBV6-5 . ASQMNTGELF
. TRBJ2-5 TRBV6-5 . ASNGVRGGTQY
. TRBJ1-2 TRBV13 TRBD1 ASDEGNAGGYGYT
few TRBJ1-6 TRBV5-1 TRBD1 ASSFGQGGNSPLH
. TRBJ1-5 TRBV5-5 . ASSFSTGADSNQPQH
. TRBJ1-1 TRBV5-6 TRBD1 ASSRTGTDTEAF
. TRBJ2-3 TRBV6-5 . ASSRGESTDTQY
few TRBJ2-1 TRBV11-2 . ASSLGSEGNEQF
. TRBJ2-5 TRBV28 . ASIPRGAGQETQY
. TRBJ2-7 TRBV13 . ASSLGGYYEQY
. TRBJ2-3 TRBV4-3 . ASSQVGFGTQY
. TRBJ2-3 TRBV7-3 TRBD1 ASSLQPGQGMRNTQY
. TRBJ1-6 TRBV5-5 . ASSLEGEGSPLH
. TRBJ1-5 TRBV4-1 . ASSQVDGNQPQH
. TRBJ2-5 TRBV6-6 TRBD2 ASSPDPFSGGLQETQY
. TRBJ2-3 TRBV7-2 TRBD2 ASSPRPGRGGGSTDTQY
. TRBJ2-7 TRBV7-3 . ASSLSTNHEQY
few TRBJ1-5 TRBV12-3/TRBV12-4 . ASSPSNQPQH
. TRBJ2-3 TRBV9 TRBD2 ASSGPSGGRSTDTQY
many TRBJ2-5 TRBV5-4 . ASSLFSQTQETQY
. TRBJ2-2 TRBV2 TRBD2 ASSDPGGGSGELF
. TRBJ2-7 TRBV27 . ASSSGVSYEQY
. TRBJ1-5 TRBV30 . AWSVTSNQPQH
. TRBJ2-2 TRBV30 TRBD1 AWTTGGTGELF
. TRBJ1-3 TRBV27 . ASRPRINSGNTIY
. TRBJ1-1 TRBV12-3/TRBV12-4 . ASSPSGAEAF
. TRBJ1-5 TRBV3-1/TRBV3-2 . ASSQTSGANQPQH
few TRBJ1-6 TRBV5-1 . ASSSAGALNSPLH
few TRBJ1-2 TRBV4-2 TRBD1 ASSHGTENNYGYT
. TRBJ2-3 TRBV7-9 . ASSFELEAQY
. TRBJ2-4 TRBV7-8 . ASSLDPGFVNIQY
. TRBJ2-5 TRBV11-1 . ASSLASGLKGETQY
. TRBJ1-6 TRBV5-1 . ASSLEGSSYNSPLH
. TRBJ1-6 TRBV10-3 . AISLTALNSPLH
. TRBJ1-1 TRBV2 TRBD1 ASSWDRENTEAF
. TRBJ1-2 TRBV29-1 TRBD1 SIQQPTGDYGYT
. TRBJ2-1 TRBV24-1 TRBD1 ATSDDRGGINEQF
. TRBJ2-7 TRBV7-9 TRBD2 ASSSGLAGSYEQY
. TRBJ2-2 TRBV7-9 . ASSLSHTGELF
. TRBJ2-2 TRBV5-4 . ASSYGQRNTGELF
once TRBJ2-7 TRBV11-1 . ASRTVRLTQNYEQY
. TRBJ2-3 TRBV3-1/TRBV3-2 TRBD2 ASSQGAGGPGDTQY
. TRBJ1-2 TRBV7-2 . ASSGRETRFNADGYT
. TRBJ1-3 TRBV28 TRBD1 ASRGNPGQKSSGNTIY
. TRBJ2-5 TRBV10-3 TRBD2 AISPGGGGHQETQY
. TRBJ2-3 TRBV10-3 . AISEYAGSGTDTQY
. TRBJ2-7 TRBV30 . AWSGPAYEQY
. TRBJ1-6 TRBV4-3 TRBD1 ASSQGTGGFSPLH
. TRBJ1-4 TRBV11-2 . ASSLVNLEKLF
once TRBJ2-2 TRBV4-3 . ASSQQQAGTGELF